This record covers a single T cell receptor beta chain. Its antigen remains unidentified. The V gene's germline CDR1 is SGHVS and CDR2 FQNEAQ. V lost 2 bases to trimming and J lost 7 bases; unmatched junction nucleotides: 8. This CDR3 spans 17 amino acids. These data originate in a study of response to subunit inactivated influenza vaccine. In TCRdb, the RT-PCR reads were re-called with MiXCR into one record per CDR3 protein. Of about 500,000 distinct CDR3 sequences in the sample, around 7.9% were seen once. Study results and limitations: The authors put forward the suggestion that each seasonal influenza vaccination may bring in only a limited number of new T cells.

Here the sequenced sample was PBMCs from blood, taken 23 to 25 months after vaccination. The chain is built from TRBV7-8 and TRBJ1-4, with 12 bases fitting TRBD1. This receptor was identified in a man between 50 and 69 years old who received an inactivated influenza vaccine. The CDR3 is CASSLTGTGGIGEKLFF. For the CDR3, the DNA is TGTGCCAGCAGCTTAACCGGGACAGGGGGCATCGGTGAAAAACTGTTTTTT.